A single sample is the source of the 30 T cell receptor beta chains below, sequenced in a study of cytomegalovirus exposure and HLA in healthy donors (dated by TCRdb to 2016 to 2017). The protocol used for the library was the immunoSEQ multiplex PCR assay. TCRdb's version of the immuneACCESS table is confined to in-frame rearrangements and falls short of the full clone set. An unresolved V gene accounts for under half of the shortfall where checked; the remainder is of unknown origin. The table for this sample lists about 280,000 clones; 85% to 90% of them were counted only once. Of the sample, over 0.85% is held by the ten largest clones. What was sequenced was PBMCs. These receptors all stem from a woman between 18 and 29 years old in good health and CMV-seronegative.

The J gene is TRBJ2-7, the V gene TRBV6-5; TRBD2 aligns across 10 bases. CDR3 length equals 16 residues. The germline V gene encodes CDR1 MNHEY and CDR2 SVGAGI. J was trimmed by 3 bases and V by 2 bases; bases with no gene match: 7. CDR3 coding DNA: TGTGCCAGCAGTTACACCGGACTAGCGGAAAGCTACGAGCAGTACTTC. It encodes CASSYTGLAESYEQYF.

This chain joins TRBV9 and TRBJ2-3; 9 bases are a match to TRBD1. Trimming cost V 2 bases and J 3 bases; bases outside gene matches: 7. Germline V CDR1 and CDR2: SGDLS, YYNGEE. This CDR3 is built from 16 residues. This chain's CDR3 is CASSVGRDRETDTQYF. The CDR3 DNA reads TGTGCCAGCAGCGTCGGTAGGGACAGGGAAACAGATACGCAGTATTTT.

This clone has just a few counts. V usage is TRBV30 and J usage is TRBJ1-6; D is possibly TRBD1 (5 bases). The CDR3 runs 12 residues. The germline V gene has CDR1 GTSNPN and CDR2 SVGIG (reference sequence). V lost 5 bases to trimming and J lost 10 bases, with 12 bases between them. CDR3 sequence: CAWLRVGSPLHF. CDR3 nucleotide sequence: TGTGCCTGGCTCAGGGTTGGCTCACCCCTCCACTTT.

J is TRBJ2-7 and V is TRBV27; 11 bases fit TRBD2. In germline, CDR1 is MNHEY, CDR2 SMNVEV (reference sequence). V dropped 5 bases and J dropped 4; count of bases not matched to a gene: 7. The CDR3 contains 15 residues. This CDR3 reads CASSALAGGPYEQYF. The CDR3 coding sequence is TGTGCCAGCAGTGCTCTAGCGGGAGGTCCTTACGAGCAGTACTTC.

J is TRBJ1-3 and V is TRBV9; D might be TRBD1 (5 bases). Germline CDR1 SGDLS, CDR2 YYNGEE. Between the trimmed V and J ends, which lost 3 bases and 0 bases, there was a span of 13 bases. This CDR3 has 16 amino acids. The CDR3 nucleotides are TGTGCCAGCAGCGCCTCGGGACTTCCCTCTGGAAACACCATATATTTT. Its protein is CASSASGLPSGNTIYF.

The chain joins TRBV9 to TRBJ2-7; a weak D match, TRBD1 (5 bases). This CDR3 comprises 13 residues. V lost 5 bases and J lost 7, with 16 bases in between. Germline lookup yields CDR1 SGDLS and CDR2 YYNGEE. The CDR3 bases are TGTGCCAGCAGTCCCTACCAGGGCAGAGAGCAGTACTTC. It translates to CASSPYQGREQYF.

In DNA form, the CDR3 reads TGTGCCTGGAGCACCGGGACAGAAAAACTGTTTTTT. Protein sequence: CAWSTGTEKLFF. The genes are TRBV30 and TRBJ1-4, with a possible D match to TRBD1 (6 bases). Trimming left V 3 bases short and J 8 bases short, with 10 bases between. This CDR3 is 12 amino acids long. Germline loops: CDR1 GTSNPN, CDR2 SVGIG (reference sequence).

In this sample, this clone turned up once. The V and J genes are TRBV14 and TRBJ2-7; unclear D gene. Germline lookup yields CDR1 SGHDN and CDR2 FVKESK. This CDR3 region has 14 residues. V lost 3 bases to trimming and J lost 7 bases, with 16 bases between them. For the CDR3, the DNA is TGTGCCAGCAGCCACCAGACTCTCGTCGGGGAGCAGTACTTC. It yields the protein CASSHQTLVGEQYF.

V and J are TRBV28 and TRBJ1-4; no clear D. Germline V gene lookup returns CDR1 MDHEN and CDR2 SYDVKM. This CDR3 spans 14 amino acids. Deletions cut 6 bases from V and 4 bases from J, with 12 bases between. The CDR3 is CASRVGEGNEKLFF. CDR3 nucleotide sequence: TGTGCCAGCAGAGTTGGGGAGGGTAATGAAAAACTGTTTTTT.

The chain links TRBV20-1 to TRBJ2-1, with D uncertain. V lost 4 bases and J 6 bases, leaving 7 bases between the germline ends. In germline, CDR1 is DFQATT, CDR2 SNEGSKA (reference sequence). This CDR3 has 11 amino acids. The CDR3 bases are TGCAGTGCTACCAGAACCAATGAGCAGTTCTTC. It specifies CSATRTNEQFF.

Remarks on this clone: The identical CDR3 is also encoded by other nucleotide sequences in the sample. This sequence joins TRBV9 and TRBJ2-3, with 10 bases matching TRBD2. The CDR3 sequence is 15 residues long. Germline CDR1 reads SGDLS; CDR2 reads YYNGEE. V was clipped by 0 bases and J by 5 bases; unmatched bases: 3. The CDR3 nucleotides are TGTGCCAGCAGCGTAGGCTTAGCGGGGGGAGATACGCAGTATTTT. Encoded protein: CASSVGLAGGDTQYF.

The chain couples TRBV5-1 to TRBJ1-2; 11 bases are a match to TRBD1. The CDR3 has 17 amino acids. Germline V CDR1 and CDR2: SGHRS, YFSETQ. With 2 bases clipped from V and 7 bases from J, the junction kept 13 bases outside the gene matches. CDR3 DNA: TGCGCCAGCAGCTTTCTTGGACAGGGGGCGCTTAGGGCTGGCTACACCTTC. It codes for CASSFLGQGALRAGYTF.

V usage is TRBV30 and J usage is TRBJ1-6; 7 nucleotides align to TRBD1. This CDR3 has 13 amino acids. V lost 4 bases, J lost 4 bases, and 1 base stayed unmatched. CDR1 is GTSNPN, CDR2 SVGIG, per germline (reference sequence). This chain's CDR3 is CAWTGGYNSPLHF. For the CDR3, the DNA is TGTGCCTGGACAGGGGGGTATAATTCACCCCTCCACTTT.

This clone has just one count. The chain links TRBV7-2 to TRBJ2-2; 8 bases map to TRBD2. The CDR3 has 15 residues. The ends lost 3 bases at V and 1 base at J; junction bases unmatched: 1. CDR1 SGHTA and CDR2 FQGNSA come from the germline V gene. The CDR3 nucleotides are TGTGCCAGCAGCTTCACTAGCGGGAACACCGGGGAGCTGTTTTTT. Its protein is CASSFTSGNTGELFF.

The CDR3 loop is CASSSTAGGGRETQYF. CDR3 in DNA: TGTGCCAGCAGTTCAACCGCGGGCGGGGGCAGAGAGACCCAGTACTTC. This rearrangement joins TRBV28 to TRBJ2-5; D possibly corresponds to TRBD2 (7 bases). Trimming took off 4 bases at V and 4 bases at J, with 19 bases between the two ends. CDR3 length: 16 amino acids. CDR1 is MDHEN and CDR2 is SYDVKM in the germline V gene. Full variable domain (rest looked up from reference TRBV28 and TRBJ2-5): DVKVTQSSRYLVKRTGEKVFLECVQDMDHENMFWYRQDPGLGLRLIYFSYDVKMKEKGDIPEGYSVSREKKERFSLILESASTNQTSMYLCASSSTAGGGRETQYFGPGTRLLVL.

For this clone: The same CDR3 is also encoded by other DNA sequences in this sample. This chain uses TRBV27 with TRBJ2-7; TRBD2 agrees at 7 bases. J gave up 1 base and V 3 bases, and 3 bases lay outside the gene matches. The CDR3 runs 14 residues. Germline V gene sequence: CDR1 MNHEY, CDR2 SMNVEV (reference sequence). CDR3 in amino acids: CASSFGGSSYEQYF. CDR3 DNA sequence: TGTGCCAGCAGTTTCGGCGGGAGTTCCTACGAGCAGTACTTC.

CDR3 in amino acids: CASTNTNQPQHF. CDR3 nucleotide sequence: TGTGCCAGCACAAACACCAATCAGCCCCAGCATTTT. The chain combines TRBV28 with TRBJ1-5, with D hard to call. Germline values: CDR1 MDHEN, CDR2 SYDVKM. The V and J ends lost 7 bases and 3 bases respectively, with 7 bases between them. This CDR3 has 12 residues.

The chain couples TRBV27 to TRBJ1-6; the D gene is possibly TRBD1 (5 bases). Germline V gene lookup returns CDR1 MNHEY and CDR2 SMNVEV (reference sequence). Trimming pared 5 bases from V and 4 bases from J, leaving 18 bases between. This CDR3 is built from 17 residues. The CDR3 coding sequence is TGTGCCAGCAGTGAGACGACTCAGGGAAAATATAATTCACCCCTCCACTTT. Its translation is CASSETTQGKYNSPLHF.

The chain joins TRBV15 to TRBJ2-5; D is unclear. V was cut by 2 bases and J by 3 bases, with 4 bases left in between. CDR3 length: 12 amino acids. Germline CDR1 reads LNHNV; CDR2 reads YYDKDF (reference sequence). The CDR3: CATSRPEETQYF. CDR3 nucleotides: TGTGCCACCAGCAGACCAGAAGAGACCCAGTACTTC.

V is TRBV6-4 and J is TRBJ1-1; 10 bases are shared with TRBD1. Unmatched junction bases numbered 5, after V lost 2 bases and J lost 11 bases. There are 13 residues in the CDR3. Per germline, CDR1 MRHNA and CDR2 SNTAGT. CDR3 coding DNA: TGTGCCAGCAGTGACGGGGGACAGGGGTTTGCTTTCTTT. Its translation is CASSDGGQGFAFF.

The CDR3 loop reads CASTTTPGGYEQYF. CDR3 DNA: TGTGCCAGCACCACCACCCCCGGGGGCTACGAGCAGTACTTC. The chain recombines TRBV28 with TRBJ2-7; D is possibly TRBD2 (6 bases). The CDR3 length is 14 residues. Trimming took 7 bases from V and 3 from J, leaving 16 bases between them. Germline V gene data show CDR1 as MDHEN and CDR2 as SYDVKM.

The gene calls are TRBV15 and TRBJ1-2; 9 nucleotides agree with TRBD1. Trimming cost V 5 bases and J 8 bases; bases outside gene matches: 3. CDR3 size: 12 residues. The germline gives CDR1 LNHNV, CDR2 YYDKDF (reference sequence). The CDR3 bases are TGTGCCACCAGCCCGGGACAGGGCGGCTACACCTTC. Translated: CATSPGQGGYTF.

V is TRBV27 and J is TRBJ2-3; D may be TRBD2 (6 bases). Per the germline V gene, CDR1 is MNHEY and CDR2 is SMNVEV (reference sequence). This CDR3 has 17 amino acids. V was cut by 5 bases and J by 2 bases, with 20 bases left in between. The CDR3 bases are TGTGCCAGCAGTCCCCCCGGACTACCCGAATCCACAGATACGCAGTATTTT. Amino acid sequence: CASSPPGLPESTDTQYF.

The chain carries TRBV6-5 and TRBJ2-1; D not certain. Germline CDR1 is MNHEY and CDR2 is SVGAGI. The CDR3 is made up of 11 amino acids. The ends were cut back, 6 bases at V and 6 bases at J, with 6 bases in the middle. CDR3 nucleotide sequence: TGTGCCAGCAGAGCCCTCAATGAGCAGTTCTTC. Protein: CASRALNEQFF.

The sample holds one count of this clone. The chain joins TRBV29-1 to TRBJ1-2, with TRBD1 matching over 9 bases. The V segment lost 2 bases and the J segment 5 bases; nucleotides outside the gene matches: 9. There are 15 residues in the CDR3. Per the germline V gene, CDR1 is SQVTM and CDR2 is ANQGSEA. The CDR3 reads CSVEPPGQGFYGYTF. As DNA, the CDR3 is TGCAGCGTTGAACCACCGGGACAGGGATTTTATGGCTACACCTTC.

This chain connects TRBV5-6 to TRBJ2-1; 7 positions agree with TRBD1. The germline gives CDR1 SGHDT, CDR2 YYEEEE. The CDR3 runs to 16 residues. The CDR3 protein is CVSAAGTGTVYNEQFF. The CDR3 DNA is TGTGTTTCAGCGGCCGGAACCGGGACAGTGTACAATGAGCAGTTCTTC. The variable domain in full, completed from reference TRBV5-6 and TRBJ2-1, reads DAGVTQSPTHLIKTRGQQVTLRCSPKSGHDTVSWYQQALGQGPQFIFQYYEEEERQRGNFPDRFSGHQFPNYSSELNVNALLLGDSALYLCVSAAGTGTVYNEQFFGPGTRLTVL.

The rearrangement uses TRBV9 and TRBJ2-5, with a tentative D call TRBD1 (6 bases). Looked up from germline, CDR1 is SGDLS and CDR2 is YYNGEE. CDR3 length: 15 amino acids. Trimming stripped 2 bases from V and 2 bases from J, with 13 bases between. The DNA of the CDR3 is TGTGCCAGCAGCGTCCGAGGACAGACACAAGAGACCCAGTACTTC. Protein sequence: CASSVRGQTQETQYF.

This sequence joins TRBV18 and TRBJ1-1, with 7 bases fitting TRBD1. The V and J ends lost 5 bases and 0 bases, in that order; junction bases with no gene match: 6. The length of the CDR3 is 15 residues. From germline, CDR1 is KGHSH and CDR2 LQKENI. CDR3: CASSTRQGLNTEAFF. The CDR3 nucleotides read TGTGCCAGCTCAACCCGACAGGGCCTGAACACTGAAGCTTTCTTT.

The V and J genes are TRBV27 and TRBJ2-2; 9 bases are shared with TRBD1. V gave up 1 base and J gave up 2 bases; unmatched junction bases: 8. CDR3 length equals 18 residues. CDR1 and CDR2 (germline): MNHEY, SMNVEV (reference sequence). This CDR3 reads CASSLYFGTGHNTGELFF. The CDR3 nucleotides read TGTGCCAGCAGTTTATATTTTGGGACAGGGCATAACACCGGGGAGCTGTTTTTT.

The chain combines TRBV14 with TRBJ2-1, with D perhaps TRBD2 (5 bases). Looked up from germline, CDR1 is SGHDN and CDR2 is FVKESK. The V and J ends lost 1 base and 4 bases respectively, with 8 bases between them. The CDR3 extends over 14 amino acids. In DNA, the CDR3 is TGTGCCAGCAGCCAAGTTTGGACTTACAATGAGCAGTTCTTC. It encodes CASSQVWTYNEQFF.